This T cell receptor beta chain comes out of a study of shared clonotypes between healthy human individuals. Study observations and caveats: Naive subsets generally exceeded memory subsets in estimated richness.

Sequencing was performed with immunoSEQ multiplex PCR; in TCRdb, only in-frame clones are kept and a portion is missing. The data hold hundreds of thousands of clones, with 97% observed a single time. In this sample, this clone turned up once. Its matching antigen is unknown. The CDR3 is 13 amino acids. Germline V gene data show CDR1 as MNHEY and CDR2 as SVGAGI. Trimming removed 6 bases at V and 5 bases at J, with 13 bases between. This sequence originates from a woman aged 25-40 years in good health. The J gene is TRBJ1-1, the V gene TRBV6-5, with D perhaps matching TRBD1 (5 bases). The specimen was naive CD4+ T cells sorted from blood. Subset indicated: CD45RA+ positively selected. The CDR3 is CASSRGVETEAFF. In DNA, the CDR3 is TGTGCCAGCAGCCGGGGGGTTGAAACTGAAGCTTTCTTT.